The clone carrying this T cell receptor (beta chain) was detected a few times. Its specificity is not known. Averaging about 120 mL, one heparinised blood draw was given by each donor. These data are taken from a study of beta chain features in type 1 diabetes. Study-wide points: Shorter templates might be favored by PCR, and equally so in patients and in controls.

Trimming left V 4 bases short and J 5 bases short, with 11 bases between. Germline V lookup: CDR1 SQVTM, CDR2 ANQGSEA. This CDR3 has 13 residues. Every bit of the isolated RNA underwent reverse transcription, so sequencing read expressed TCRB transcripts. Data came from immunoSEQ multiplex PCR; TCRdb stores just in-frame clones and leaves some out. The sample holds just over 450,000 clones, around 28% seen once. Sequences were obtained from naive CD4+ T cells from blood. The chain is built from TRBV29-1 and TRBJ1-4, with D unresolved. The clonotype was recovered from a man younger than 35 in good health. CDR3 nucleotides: TGCAGCGTTGGGAACGGCATAAATGAAAAACTGTTTTTT. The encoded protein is CSVGNGINEKLFF.